The 16 T cell receptor beta chains below all came from one sample that was sequenced in a study of shared clonotypes between healthy human individuals. Libraries were prepared by immunoSEQ multiplex PCR; TCRdb keeps only in-frame clonotypes and omits some of them. The sample has more than 450,000 clones, 60% to 85% seen once. Material for sequencing was PBMCs. These receptor sequences come from a woman aged 40 to 49 in good health. Some clones in this sample may be carry-over from other donors' samples.

The chain carries TRBV13 and TRBJ1-1; D is possibly TRBD1 (5 bases). Germline V gives CDR1 PRHDT, CDR2 FYEKMQ (reference sequence). The ends were cut back, 6 bases at V and 11 bases at J, with 22 bases in the middle. CDR3 length: 14 residues. The CDR3 loop is CASRASGTPKVAFF. CDR3 coding DNA: TGTGCCAGCAGGGCTTCCGGGACTCCAAAGGTCGCTTTCTTT.

This clone appeared a few times. The gene calls are TRBV29-1 and TRBJ1-1; weak D call: TRBD1 (6 bases). V dropped 6 bases and J dropped 10 bases, with 15 bases sitting between them. The CDR3 has 11 amino acids. Germline CDR1 and CDR2: SQVTM and ANQGSEA. CDR3 coding DNA: TGCAGCGTGTGGGGAGGGGGTAGAGCTTTCTTT. It yields the protein CSVWGGGRAFF.

This chain uses TRBV7-9 with TRBJ2-5; D unclear. V lost 5 bases to trimming and J lost 4 bases, with 2 bases between them. Germline CDR1 is SEHNR and CDR2 is FQNEAQ (reference sequence). CDR3 length equals 10 residues. The CDR3 coding sequence is TGTGCCAGCAGCACAGAGACCCAGTACTTC. Its translation is CASSTETQYF. Supplemented by reference TRBV7-9 and TRBJ2-5, the full variable domain reads DTGVSQNPRHKITKRGQNVTFRCDPISEHNRLYWYRQTLGQGPEFLTYFQNEAQLEKSRLLSDRFSAERPKGSFSTLEIQRTEQGDSAMYLCASSTETQYFGPGTRLLVL.

The sample holds many counts of this clone. The V and J genes are TRBV6-6 and TRBJ2-1; no definite D call. The CDR3 length is 13 residues. V lost 4 bases to trimming and J lost 7 bases, with 11 bases between them. Germline lookup yields CDR1 MNHNY and CDR2 SVGAGI (reference sequence). CDR3 amino acids: CASSFGPQNEQFF. The CDR3 nucleotides read TGTGCCAGCAGTTTCGGGCCGCAAAATGAGCAGTTCTTC.

The chain is built from TRBV30 and TRBJ1-1, with D perhaps TRBD1 (5 bases). Germline V gives CDR1 GTSNPN, CDR2 SVGIG (reference sequence). The length of the CDR3 is 15 residues. Trimming left V 4 bases short and J 4 bases short, with 19 bases between. The CDR3 DNA is TGTGCCTGGAAATTTTTTACCAGGGTAGCCACTGAAGCTTTCTTT. This translates into CAWKFFTRVATEAFF. Full variable domain (remainder filled in from reference TRBV30 and TRBJ1-1): SQTIHQWPATLVQPVGSPLSLECTVEGTSNPNLYWYRQAAGRGLQLLFYSVGIGQISSEVPQNLSASRPQDRQFILSSKKLLLSDSGFYLCAWKFFTRVATEAFFGQGTRLTVV.

The gene calls are TRBV16 and TRBJ1-1; D is undetermined. CDR1 is KGHSY and CDR2 is FQNENV in the germline V gene. The CDR3 is 15 residues long. Trimming shortened V by 0 bases and J by 1 base, and 9 bases separated the two germline ends. The CDR3 coding sequence is TGTGCCAGCAGCCAATCCAGAGGAAAGAACACTGAAGCTTTCTTT. Its translation: CASSQSRGKNTEAFF. The whole variable domain, filled in from reference TRBV16 and TRBJ1-1, reads GEEVAQTPKHLVRGEGQKAKLYCAPIKGHSYVFWYQQVLKNEFKFLISFQNENVFDETGMPKERFSAKCLPNSPCSLEIQATKLEDSAVYFCASSQSRGKNTEAFFGQGTRLTVV.

V is TRBV9 and J is TRBJ2-3; D is uncertain. V lost 4 bases and J 2 bases, leaving 11 bases between the germline ends. The germline V gene encodes CDR1 SGDLS and CDR2 YYNGEE. The CDR3 is made up of 14 amino acids. CDR3 nucleotide sequence: TGTGCCAGCAGCCCCCAACAGTCCACAGATACGCAGTATTTT. The encoded protein is CASSPQQSTDTQYF.

The genes are TRBV7-3 and TRBJ2-3; 9 nucleotides agree with TRBD2. Losses at the gene ends were 2 bases for V and 2 bases for J; bases not matched to a gene: 5. The CDR3 is made up of 16 amino acids. From germline, CDR1 is SGHTA and CDR2 FQGTGA. This CDR3 is CASSLDPSGVTDTQYF. Written as DNA, the CDR3 is TGTGCCAGCAGCTTAGACCCTAGCGGGGTCACAGATACGCAGTATTTT.

This chain connects TRBV6-1 to TRBJ2-2; 10 bases are a match to TRBD1. Germline loops: CDR1 MNHNS, CDR2 SASEGT. V trimming: 6 bases; J trimming: 7 bases; junction bases outside the gene matches: 8. The CDR3 extends over 15 amino acids. The CDR3 loop reads CASSETGGFVGELFF. CDR3 nucleotide sequence: TGTGCCAGCAGCGAGACAGGGGGCTTTGTCGGGGAGCTGTTTTTT.

V usage is TRBV4-1 and J usage is TRBJ1-6, with D perhaps TRBD1 (5 bases). CDR1 is MGHRA, CDR2 YSYEKL, per germline. This CDR3 has 14 amino acids. V lost 4 bases, J lost 6 bases, and 10 bases lay in between. The CDR3 reads CASSLVGVNSPLHF. For the CDR3, the DNA is TGCGCCAGCAGCCTGGTAGGGGTTAATTCACCCCTCCACTTT.

The genes are TRBV18 and TRBJ2-3; D possibly uses TRBD1 or TRBD2 (6 bases each). The V end was cut by 3 bases, the J end by 0 bases, with 13 bases between. The CDR3 is 16 residues long. The germline CDR1 and CDR2 sequences are KGHSH and LQKENI. The CDR3 loop reads CASSPSGGRSTDTQYF. The CDR3 DNA sequence: TGTGCCAGCTCACCCAGTGGGGGGCGGAGCACAGATACGCAGTATTTT. Full variable domain (missing parts from reference TRBV18 and TRBJ2-3): NAGVMQNPRHLVRRRGQEARLRCSPMKGHSHVYWYRQLPEEGLKFMVYLQKENIIDESGMPKERFSAEFPKEGPSILRIQQVVRGDSAAYFCASSPSGGRSTDTQYFGPGTRLTVL.

The chain recombines TRBV7-9 with TRBJ2-1, with a possible D match to TRBD2 (6 bases). The V gene lost 3 bases and the J gene lost 8 bases, with 17 bases spanning the gap. The CDR3 is 15 residues long. Germline values: CDR1 SEHNR, CDR2 FQNEAQ (reference sequence). The CDR3 DNA sequence: TGTGCCAGCAGCTTGAAGACTAGTATCATGGATGAGCAGTTCTTC. It yields the protein CASSLKTSIMDEQFF.

This chain links TRBV6-4 with TRBJ2-3; 7 bases match TRBD2. From germline, CDR1 is MRHNA and CDR2 SNTAGT. The CDR3 extends over 14 amino acids. V was pared by 6 bases and J by 0 bases, with 3 bases of the junction left unmatched. In nucleotides, the CDR3 is TGTGCCAGCAGCAGGGACTACAGCACAGATACGCAGTATTTT. Residues: CASSRDYSTDTQYF.

This clone appeared a few times. The chain has TRBV7-6 and TRBJ1-6; 12 bases fit TRBD1. CDR3 size: 15 residues. Germline V lookup: CDR1 SGHVS, CDR2 FNYEAQ. After removal of 2 bases from V and 9 bases from J, the junction contained 2 bases not matched to a gene. The DNA of the CDR3 is TGTGCCAGCAGCTTACTGGGACAGGGGGCTTCACCCCTCCACTTT. This encodes CASSLLGQGASPLHF. The whole variable domain, remainder taken from reference TRBV7-6 and TRBJ1-6, is GAGVSQSPRYKVTKRGQDVALRCDPISGHVSLYWYRQALGQGPEFLTYFNYEAQQDKSGLPNDRFSAERPEGSISTLTIQRTEQRDSAMYRCASSLLGQGASPLHFGNGTRLTVT.

This chain uses TRBV29-1 with TRBJ1-1; D not resolved. V was trimmed by 6 bases and J by 0 bases, leaving 5 bases between them. CDR3 size: 11 residues. CDR1 is SQVTM, CDR2 ANQGSEA, per germline. The CDR3 DNA sequence: TGCAGCGTAGTCATGAACACTGAAGCTTTCTTT. Protein: CSVVMNTEAFF.

J is TRBJ2-5 and V is TRBV19; 8 positions agree with TRBD1. The CDR3 contains 16 residues. V dropped 4 bases and J dropped 4; count of bases not matched to a gene: 11. CDR1 LNHDA and CDR2 SQIVND come from the germline V gene (reference sequence). The CDR3 spells CASSNPGQDVPETQYF. As DNA, the CDR3 is TGTGCCAGTAGTAACCCGGGACAGGATGTCCCAGAGACCCAGTACTTC.